Shown below are 30 T cell receptor beta chains from a single sample sequenced in a study of blood T cell repertoires in COVID-19. This table comes from immunoSEQ multiplex PCR, and its TCRdb copy is limited to in-frame clones, with some not included. This table holds fewer than 200,000 clones, 84% found once. Sequenced input: peripheral blood. These receptors were obtained from a man aged 40-49 years who had recovered from COVID-19.

This chain connects TRBV5-3 to TRBJ2-1, with a weak D call TRBD2 (5 bases). TRBV5-3 is flagged as an ORF with uncertain function. Trimming removed 0 bases at V and 7 bases at J, with 14 bases between. CDR3 length: 15 amino acids. Here the CDR3 reads CARSLGDTAGNEQFF. CDR3 DNA: TGTGCCAGAAGCTTGGGGGATACGGCGGGTAATGAGCAGTTCTTC.

V is TRBV25-1 and J is TRBJ2-7, with D tentatively TRBD1 (7 bases). V was trimmed by 10 bases and J by 6 bases, leaving 25 bases between them. The CDR3 contains 15 residues. CDR1 is MGHDK, CDR2 SYGVNS, per germline. CDR3 amino acids: CATRAGTAIDGEQYF. CDR3 bases: TGTGCCACCCGTGCGGGGACAGCGATCGATGGCGAGCAGTACTTC.

This chain uses TRBV6-5 with TRBJ2-5; D gene ambiguous. Germline V gene sequence: CDR1 MNHEY, CDR2 SVGAGI. With 8 bases removed from V and 5 bases from J, the gap between germline ends came to 6 bases. The CDR3 totals 10 residues. The CDR3 region is CASGLETQYF. In nucleotides, the CDR3 is TGTGCCAGCGGGCTGGAGACCCAGTACTTC.

The chain carries TRBV4-3 and TRBJ2-5; the D is unclear. CDR3 size: 14 residues. The V end lost 1 base, the J end lost 5 bases, and 11 bases lay between the germline ends. Germline V CDR1 and CDR2: LGHNA, YSLEER. The CDR3 region has the DNA TGCGCCAGCAGCCAAGTAGAGAGGCCCGAGACCCAGTACTTC. Translation: CASSQVERPETQYF.

The CDR3 sequence is CASSVRGLGTGELFF. The CDR3 DNA sequence: TGTGCCAGCAGCGTAAGGGGGCTGGGGACCGGGGAGCTGTTTTTT. The chain links TRBV11-3 to TRBJ2-2; TRBD1 matches 7 bases. J lost 5 bases, V lost 5 bases, and 8 bases had no gene match. The CDR3 totals 15 residues. In germline, CDR1 is SGHNT, CDR2 YENEEA. Drawing the rest from reference TRBV11-3 and TRBJ2-2, the complete variable domain is EAGVVQSPRYKIIEKKQPVAFWCNPISGHNTLYWYLQNLGQGPELLIRYENEEAVDDSQLPKDRFSAERLKGVDSTLKIQPAELGDSAVYLCASSVRGLGTGELFFGEGSRLTVL.

The rearrangement uses TRBV6-6 and TRBJ1-6; TRBD1 agrees at 7 bases. The CDR3 has 15 amino acids. Germline V CDR1 and CDR2: MNHNY, SVGAGI (reference sequence). Trimming took 10 bases from V and 5 from J; bases not matched to a gene: 11. CDR3 protein: CATLIDRVNNSPLHF. CDR3 in DNA: TGTGCCACCCTAATCGACAGGGTGAATAATTCACCCCTCCACTTT.

This clone was picked up a small number of times. V usage is TRBV12-3 or TRBV12-4 and J usage is TRBJ2-3; no clear D gene. This CDR3 is 13 amino acids long. Trimming shortened V by 1 base and J by 4 bases, and 6 bases separated the two germline ends. CDR3 region: CASSLVPADTQYF. As DNA, the CDR3 is TGTGCCAGCAGTTTAGTCCCAGCAGATACGCAGTATTTT.

V usage is TRBV20-1 and J usage is TRBJ1-1; TRBD1 matches at 8 bases. This CDR3 is 14 amino acids long. V shed 3 bases and J 4 bases; nucleotides not matched to a gene: 7. From germline, CDR1 is DFQATT and CDR2 SNEGSKA (reference sequence). In DNA, the CDR3 is TGCAGTGCTAGTCCCATCACAGGGGGCACTGAAGCTTTCTTT. Translation gives CSASPITGGTEAFF.

This chain links TRBV10-3 with TRBJ1-1; D is ambiguous. The V gene's germline CDR1 is ENHRY and CDR2 SYGVKD. This CDR3 comprises 13 residues. V gave up 4 bases and J gave up 1 base, with 7 bases separating them. CDR3 bases: TGTGCCATCAGTGGCCGGGGGAACACTGAAGCTTTCTTT. Translating gives CAISGRGNTEAFF.

In its sample, this clone was seen once. The rearrangement links TRBV19 to TRBJ2-1; TRBD2 agrees at 10 bases. The length of the CDR3 is 15 residues. The ends lost 1 base at V and 7 bases at J; junction bases unmatched: 4. The V gene's germline CDR1 is LNHDA and CDR2 SQIVND (reference sequence). The CDR3 coding sequence is TGTGCCAGTAGTATAGGGGCTAGCGGGGGTAATGAGCAGTTCTTC. Amino acid sequence: CASSIGASGGNEQFF.

The chain couples TRBV5-5 to TRBJ1-1, with D possibly matching TRBD1 (5 bases). The CDR3 runs to 16 residues. The germline V gene encodes CDR1 SGHKS and CDR2 YYEKEE (reference sequence). V lost 0 bases, J lost 0 bases, and 12 bases lay in between. CDR3: CASSLEGILMNTEAFF. As DNA, the CDR3 is TGTGCCAGCAGCTTGGAGGGGATTTTAATGAACACTGAAGCTTTCTTT.

This clone was seen a handful of times. The rearrangement uses TRBV29-1 and TRBJ1-1, with 8 bases aligning to TRBD1. V shed 8 bases and J 4 bases; nucleotides not matched to a gene: 12. The CDR3 contains 14 residues. Germline lookup yields CDR1 SQVTM and CDR2 ANQGSEA. This CDR3 reads CSSKRDTGGTEAFF. CDR3 bases: TGCAGCTCGAAGCGAGATACAGGGGGCACTGAAGCTTTCTTT.

The V call is TRBV15, the J call TRBJ1-5; D unresolved. Trimming stripped 4 bases from V and 7 bases from J, with 8 bases between. Germline assignment: CDR1 LNHNV and CDR2 YYDKDF (reference sequence). The CDR3 is 12 amino acids. The CDR3 DNA is TGTGCCACCAGCATAACGGGGCAGCCCCAGCATTTT. Translating it yields CATSITGQPQHF.

This chain connects TRBV3-1 (or the pseudogene TRBV3-2) to TRBJ1-1; a weak D match, TRBD1 (5 bases). This CDR3 is built from 14 residues. Trimming stripped 3 bases from V and 0 bases from J, with 8 bases between. CDR1 LGHDT and CDR2 YNNKEL come from the germline V gene (reference sequence). CDR3 protein: CASSQWGVNTEAFF. Written as DNA, the CDR3 is TGTGCCAGCAGCCAGTGGGGGGTGAACACTGAAGCTTTCTTT.

This chain connects TRBV12-3 or TRBV12-4 to TRBJ2-2; the D gene is possibly TRBD1 (5 bases). This CDR3 comprises 12 residues. V was clipped by 7 bases and J by 9 bases, with 12 bases between them. CDR3 sequence: CASIVGVRELFF. The CDR3 region has the DNA TGTGCCAGCATCGTAGGGGTCCGGGAGCTGTTTTTT.

J is TRBJ2-3 and V is TRBV7-2; TRBD2 aligns across 15 bases. With 4 bases clipped from V and 5 bases from J, the junction kept 4 bases outside the gene matches. The germline V gene has CDR1 SGHTA and CDR2 FQGNSA. The CDR3 spans 16 residues. CDR3 DNA: TGTGCCAGCAGCTCCCGGACTAGCGGGAGGGTAGATACGCAGTATTTT. This encodes CASSSRTSGRVDTQYF.

This clone showed up just once. The chain is built from TRBV5-1 and TRBJ2-1; D is unclear. The ends were cut back, 4 bases at V and 8 bases at J, with 13 bases in the middle. Germline V gene data show CDR1 as SGHRS and CDR2 as YFSETQ. The CDR3 spans 13 residues. The DNA of the CDR3 is TGCGCCAGCAGCCTCCCTCGCGCCGATGAGCAGTTCTTC. Amino acid sequence: CASSLPRADEQFF.

Points on this clone: The sample holds other DNA sequences that translate to the same CDR3. The chain combines TRBV7-9 with TRBJ1-1; D is undetermined. V lost 3 bases and J lost 7, with 9 bases in between. From germline, CDR1 is SEHNR and CDR2 FQNEAQ (reference sequence). The CDR3 has 12 amino acids. For the CDR3, the DNA is TGTGCCAGCAGCTTTTCGGGTGGTGAAGCTTTCTTT. It specifies CASSFSGGEAFF.

This clone was seen once. The genes are TRBV7-3 and TRBJ2-2; TRBD2 aligns across 7 bases. With V trimmed by 5 bases and J by 7 bases, 13 bases remained unmatched. The CDR3 totals 16 residues. Germline-derived CDR1 and CDR2 are SGHTA and FQGTGA. Written as DNA, the CDR3 is TGTGCCAGCAGCGAATCCGGGGGGTCATTAGTCGGGGAGCTGTTTTTT. Protein: CASSESGGSLVGELFF.

The chain joins TRBV6-2 or TRBV6-3 to TRBJ2-1; weak D call: TRBD1 (6 bases). Trimming took off 0 bases at V and 7 bases at J, with 19 bases between the two ends. This CDR3 spans 17 amino acids. CDR1 and CDR2 from the germline V gene are MNHEY and SVGEGT. The CDR3 coding sequence is TGTGCCAGCAGTTACTCCGTGATTGGACAGCCCTGGAATGAGCAGTTCTTC. Residues: CASSYSVIGQPWNEQFF.

V is TRBV19 and J is TRBJ2-7; tentatively, D is TRBD1 (8 bases). Trimming pared 4 bases from V and 4 bases from J, leaving 20 bases between. Germline CDR1 reads LNHDA; CDR2 reads SQIVND (reference sequence). This CDR3 comprises 16 residues. CDR3 sequence (DNA): TGTGCCAGTAGTACCCTTCGCGGACAGGGAGGGTACGAGCAGTACTTC. Its translation: CASSTLRGQGGYEQYF.

The chain couples TRBV2 to TRBJ2-7, with D perhaps TRBD2 (6 bases). Germline CDR1 SNHLY, CDR2 FYNNEI. CDR3 length equals 13 residues. With 6 bases removed from V and 2 bases from J, the gap between germline ends came to 11 bases. The CDR3 spells CASREGIPYEQYF. CDR3 in DNA: TGTGCCAGCAGGGAGGGAATACCCTACGAGCAGTACTTC. Using reference TRBV2 and TRBJ2-7 for the parts outside the CDR3, the full variable domain is EPEVTQTPSHQVTQMGQEVILRCVPISNHLYFYWYRQILGQKVEFLVSFYNNEISEKSEIFDDQFSVERPDGSNFTLKIRSTKLEDSAMYFCASREGIPYEQYFGPGTRLTVT.

V and J are TRBV7-2 and TRBJ2-3; D might be TRBD2 (6 bases). Germline V gene data show CDR1 as SGHTA and CDR2 as FQGNSA. This CDR3 comprises 14 residues. Trimming took off 5 bases at V and 3 bases at J, with 12 bases between the two ends. CDR3 nucleotide sequence: TGTGCCAGCAGCCAGGAGGGAGGTACAGATACGCAGTATTTT. It is translated as CASSQEGGTDTQYF.

The chain has TRBV11-3 and TRBJ2-2; no reliable D call. The CDR3 has 14 residues. V lost 3 bases to trimming and J lost 5 bases, with 10 bases between them. Germline CDR1 SGHNT, CDR2 YENEEA. CDR3 DNA sequence: TGTGCCAGCAGCTTTCCCAGAGGAACCGGGGAGCTGTTTTTT. It specifies CASSFPRGTGELFF.

The rearrangement links TRBV10-3 to TRBJ1-1, with D possibly matching TRBD1 (6 bases). The CDR3 extends over 13 amino acids. Germline lookup yields CDR1 ENHRY and CDR2 SYGVKD. V lost 6 bases and J 2 bases, leaving 10 bases between the germline ends. The chain's CDR3 is CAIRGTPNTEAFF. The DNA for the CDR3 is TGTGCCATCAGGGGGACACCCAACACTGAAGCTTTCTTT.

The chain uses TRBV27 and TRBJ2-2, with 9 bases identical to TRBD2. The germline V gene has CDR1 MNHEY and CDR2 SMNVEV (reference sequence). The CDR3 consists of 14 residues. With 9 bases clipped from V and 6 bases from J, the junction kept 8 bases outside the gene matches. CDR3 residues: CASGGGRAPGELFF. Written as DNA, the CDR3 is TGTGCCAGTGGTGGCGGGAGGGCCCCCGGGGAGCTGTTTTTT.

The V call is TRBV4-3, the J call TRBJ2-2, with D possibly being TRBD2 (6 bases). Germline V gene sequence: CDR1 LGHNA, CDR2 YSLEER. This CDR3 region has 16 residues. V lost 0 bases to trimming and J lost 5 bases, with 13 bases between them. The CDR3 DNA follows: TGCGCCAGCAGCCAAGATGGGGGGTCATGGACCGGGGAGCTGTTTTTT. Protein product: CASSQDGGSWTGELFF.

The chain has TRBV7-2 and TRBJ1-6; 10 positions agree with TRBD1. In germline, CDR1 is SGHTA, CDR2 FQGNSA. The V gene end was trimmed by 4 bases and the J gene end by 8 bases; junction bases not matched to a gene: 8. The CDR3 is 16 residues long. CDR3 nucleotides: TGTGCCAGCAGCTACGCGGGACAGGGGAATTATTCACCCCTCCACTTT. It specifies CASSYAGQGNYSPLHF.

The gene calls are TRBV15 and TRBJ1-2, with a weak D call TRBD1 (6 bases). The V end lost 0 bases, the J end lost 5 bases, and 13 bases lay between the germline ends. CDR1 and CDR2 from the germline V gene are LNHNV and YYDKDF (reference sequence). This CDR3 has 15 residues. CDR3 nucleotide sequence: TGTGCCACCAGCAGAGAAACAGGGAGTAAATATGGCTACACCTTC. This codes for CATSRETGSKYGYTF. The variable domain in full, with the rest retrieved from reference TRBV15 and TRBJ1-2, is DAMVIQNPRYQVTQFGKPVTLSCSQTLNHNVMYWYQQKSSQAPKLLFHYYDKDFNNEADTPDNFQSRRPNTSFCFLDIRSPGLGDTAMYLCATSRETGSKYGYTFGSGTRLTVV.

This clone was detected a few times. The rearrangement links TRBV6-4 to TRBJ2-1; the match to TRBD2 covers 7 bases. V trimming: 2 bases; J trimming: 14 bases; junction bases outside the gene matches: 3. This CDR3 is built from 11 residues. Germline V lookup: CDR1 MRHNA, CDR2 SNTAGT. This CDR3 is CASSDGGRKFF. CDR3 nucleotides: TGTGCCAGCAGTGACGGCGGGAGAAAGTTCTTC.